These T cell receptor beta chains were read from a single sample in a study of blood T cells in healthy people across ages. TCRdb recomputed calls from the 5' RACE reads with MiXCR, one row per CDR3 protein. The profile shows about 1.7 million distinct CDR3 sequences, 28% of them singletons. The sequenced sample consisted of blood. These receptors were taken from a woman between 25 and 40 years old in good health. CDR3s include the opening cysteine and the closing phenylalanine or tryptophan. The order of the fields is D gene, clone size, J gene, V gene, CDR3 protein, CDR3 DNA. A D gene is named only where the DNA matches it firmly. Clone size is shown for a subset of rows, as once, few, many or a class of expanded clone.

D: .
size: .
J: TRBJ1-1
V: TRBV9
CDR3: CASSSKGGNTEAFF
DNA: TGTGCCAGCAGCTCCAAGGGGGGGAACACTGAAGCTTTCTTT

D: .
size: once
J: TRBJ1-2
V: TRBV2
CDR3: CASKPNNYGYTF
DNA: TGTGCCAGTAAACCGAACAACTATGGCTACACCTTC

D: .
size: .
J: TRBJ1-2
V: TRBV9
CDR3: CASSARHRANYGYTF
DNA: TGTGCCAGCAGCGCTAGACACCGAGCTAACTATGGCTACACCTTC

D: TRBD1
size: few
J: TRBJ1-2
V: TRBV7-9
CDR3: CASSAGTGNGYTF
DNA: TGTGCCAGCAGCGCCGGGACAGGGAACGGCTACACCTTC

D: .
size: .
J: TRBJ2-6
V: TRBV6-5
CDR3: CVSSRSGANVLTF
DNA: TGTGTCAGCAGCCGATCTGGGGCCAACGTCCTGACTTTC

D: TRBD1
size: .
J: TRBJ2-6
V: TRBV5-1
CDR3: CASSLAGGTGADGANVLTF
DNA: TGCGCCAGCAGCTTGGCCGGGGGGACAGGGGCGGACGGGGCCAACGTCCTGACTTTC

D: TRBD1
size: few
J: TRBJ1-4
V: TRBV5-1
CDR3: CASSVGNRGGEKLFF
DNA: TGCGCCAGCAGCGTTGGGAACAGGGGAGGCGAAAAACTGTTTTTT

D: .
size: .
J: TRBJ2-7
V: TRBV3-1
CDR3: CASSQTGLGVYEQYF
DNA: TGTGCCAGCAGCCAGACAGGTTTGGGGGTCTACGAGCAGTACTTC

D: .
size: .
J: TRBJ2-7
V: TRBV6-2/TRBV6-3
CDR3: CASSPPRAGSCEQYF
DNA: TGTGCCAGCAGTCCCCCCCGGGCAGGATCCTGCGAGCAGTACTTC

D: TRBD1
size: .
J: TRBJ1-1
V: TRBV20-1
CDR3: CSARDLQGDSEAFF
DNA: TGCAGTGCTAGAGACCTACAGGGGGACTCTGAAGCTTTCTTT

D: .
size: few
J: TRBJ1-5
V: TRBV7-9
CDR3: CASSFYGTGSNQPQHF
DNA: TGTGCCAGCAGCTTTTACGGTACAGGGAGCAATCAGCCCCAGCATTTT

D: TRBD2
size: many
J: TRBJ2-1
V: TRBV9
CDR3: CASSGGLAGSLEQFF
DNA: TGTGCCAGCAGCGGGGGACTAGCGGGAAGTCTTGAGCAGTTCTTC

D: TRBD2
size: many
J: TRBJ2-3
V: TRBV4-1
CDR3: CASSQDQVGLDLGTQYF
DNA: TGCGCCAGCAGCCAAGATCAGGTGGGACTAGATCTTGGTACGCAGTATTTT

D: .
size: few
J: TRBJ2-7
V: TRBV2
CDR3: CASSADTFSYEQYF
DNA: TGTGCCAGCAGCGCGGACACTTTCTCCTACGAGCAGTACTTC

D: TRBD1
size: many
J: TRBJ2-7
V: TRBV27
CDR3: CASSPTTGNEQYF
DNA: TGTGCCAGCAGTCCGACGACAGGGAACGAGCAGTACTTC

D: .
size: .
J: TRBJ2-1
V: TRBV15
CDR3: CATSIGQTYNEQFF
DNA: TGTGCCACCAGCATCGGGCAAACCTACAATGAGCAGTTCTTC

D: TRBD2
size: few
J: TRBJ2-3
V: TRBV28
CDR3: CASRGDSDTQYF
DNA: TGTGCCAGCCGGGGGGATTCAGATACGCAGTATTTT

D: TRBD2
size: .
J: TRBJ2-7
V: TRBV7-2
CDR3: CASSPGLVSDEQYF
DNA: TGTGCCAGCAGCCCCGGACTAGTCAGTGACGAGCAGTACTTC

D: TRBD1
size: .
J: TRBJ1-2
V: TRBV6-5
CDR3: CASRGTGEYDYTF
DNA: TGTGCCAGCAGGGGGACAGGGGAATATGACTACACCTTC

D: TRBD2
size: many
J: TRBJ2-1
V: TRBV29-1
CDR3: CSVRLAGYNEQFF
DNA: TGCAGCGTCCGACTAGCGGGATACAATGAGCAGTTCTTC

D: TRBD1
size: .
J: TRBJ1-5
V: TRBV20-1
CDR3: CSAPRGQRNQPQHF
DNA: TGCAGTGCTCCCAGGGGGCAGCGCAATCAGCCCCAGCATTTT

D: .
size: few
J: TRBJ1-1
V: TRBV7-6
CDR3: CASSLVVGPTEAFF
DNA: TGTGCCAGCAGCTTAGTTGTCGGGCCCACTGAGGCTTTCTTT

D: .
size: .
J: TRBJ2-3
V: TRBV12-3/TRBV12-4
CDR3: CASSLGTTHTDTQYF
DNA: TGTGCCAGCAGTTTAGGCACTACTCACACAGATACGCAGTATTTT

D: .
size: .
J: TRBJ2-3
V: TRBV4-2
CDR3: CASSQELGDRTDTQYF
DNA: TGTGCCAGCAGCCAAGAACTCGGGGACCGCACAGATACGCAGTATTTT

D: TRBD2
size: few
J: TRBJ2-1
V: TRBV10-2
CDR3: CASSEEGSGPYNEQFF
DNA: TGCGCCAGCAGTGAGGAGGGTAGCGGGCCTTACAATGAGCAGTTCTTC

D: TRBD2
size: .
J: TRBJ2-3
V: TRBV7-2
CDR3: CASSPLAGVGTQYF
DNA: TGTGCCAGCAGCCCACTAGCGGGGGTGGGTACGCAGTATTTT

D: .
size: many
J: TRBJ2-7
V: TRBV3-1
CDR3: CASSQAMDYEQYF
DNA: TGTGCCAGCAGCCAAGCCATGGACTACGAGCAGTACTTC

D: TRBD1
size: few
J: TRBJ2-1
V: TRBV12-3/TRBV12-4
CDR3: CASSPWRTAGGEQFF
DNA: TGTGCCAGCAGTCCCTGGCGGACAGCAGGGGGTGAGCAGTTCTTC

D: TRBD2
size: .
J: TRBJ2-2
V: TRBV29-1
CDR3: CSVRLAGPRRGELFF
DNA: TGCAGCGTTCGACTAGCGGGGCCCCGTCGAGGGGAGCTGTTTTTT

D: .
size: many
J: TRBJ2-1
V: TRBV7-2
CDR3: CASSLTQNEQFF
DNA: TGTGCCAGCAGCTTAACCCAAAATGAGCAGTTCTTC

D: .
size: .
J: TRBJ1-2
V: TRBV20-1
CDR3: CSARGSGTDYGYTF
DNA: TGCAGTGCTAGGGGAAGCGGGACGGACTATGGCTACACCTTC

D: .
size: .
J: TRBJ2-2
V: TRBV20-1
CDR3: CSARETATGELFF
DNA: TGCAGTGCTAGGGAAACAGCAACCGGGGAGCTGTTTTTT

D: TRBD1
size: many
J: TRBJ2-1
V: TRBV7-2
CDR3: CASSSPGTGVNEQFF
DNA: TGTGCCAGCAGCTCCCCGGGAACAGGGGTCAATGAGCAGTTCTTC

D: TRBD1
size: .
J: TRBJ2-3
V: TRBV9
CDR3: CASSAGQDPTDTQDF
DNA: TGTGCCAGCAGCGCGGGACAGGATCCAACAGATACGCAGGATTTT

D: .
size: .
J: TRBJ1-5
V: TRBV7-9
CDR3: CASSFAGGPYQPQHF
DNA: TGTGCCAGCAGCTTCGCTGGTGGCCCCTATCAGCCCCAGCATTTT

D: .
size: .
J: TRBJ2-5
V: TRBV30
CDR3: CAWRPGYLQETQYF
DNA: TGTGCCTGGAGGCCAGGGTACCTGCAAGAGACCCAGTACTTC

D: TRBD2
size: .
J: TRBJ2-7
V: TRBV27
CDR3: CASSLSSGRSSYEQYF
DNA: TGTGCCAGCAGTTTATCGTCCGGGAGGAGCTCCTACGAGCAGTACTTC

D: .
size: many
J: TRBJ2-7
V: TRBV2
CDR3: CASSSRDFTYEQYF
DNA: TGTGCCAGCAGTAGCCGGGACTTTACCTACGAGCAGTACTTC

D: .
size: few
J: TRBJ1-6
V: TRBV28
CDR3: CASRVTGRVSPLHF
DNA: TGTGCCAGCAGGGTAACAGGGAGGGTATCACCCCTCCACTTT

D: TRBD2
size: few
J: TRBJ2-5
V: TRBV7-2
CDR3: CASSPYLAGGPKTQYF
DNA: TGTGCCAGCAGCCCCTACCTAGCGGGGGGGCCGAAGACCCAGTACTTC

D: .
size: .
J: TRBJ2-1
V: TRBV7-2
CDR3: CASSFQADNEQFF
DNA: TGTGCCAGCAGCTTTCAAGCGGACAATGAGCAGTTCTTC

D: .
size: many
J: TRBJ2-7
V: TRBV6-5
CDR3: CASSYSSGLYEQYF
DNA: TGTGCCAGCAGTTACTCGTCGGGTTTATACGAGCAGTACTTC

D: TRBD2
size: .
J: TRBJ2-2
V: TRBV30
CDR3: CAWSVLAGPEIPGELFF
DNA: TGTGCCTGGAGTGTACTAGCGGGGCCAGAAATTCCCGGGGAGCTGTTTTTT

D: TRBD1
size: .
J: TRBJ2-1
V: TRBV12-3/TRBV12-4
CDR3: CASSDTGQVFSYNEQFF
DNA: TGTGCCAGCAGTGACACGGGACAGGTTTTCTCCTACAATGAGCAGTTCTTC

D: TRBD2
size: many
J: TRBJ2-3
V: TRBV7-3
CDR3: CASRTSGGTDTQYF
DNA: TGTGCCAGCAGGACTAGCGGGGGCACAGATACGCAGTATTTT

D: TRBD2
size: few
J: TRBJ2-3
V: TRBV6-6
CDR3: CASSYRSGRVTDTQYF
DNA: TGTGCCAGCAGTTACAGGAGCGGGAGGGTCACAGATACGCAGTATTTT

D: .
size: few
J: TRBJ2-5
V: TRBV5-1
CDR3: CASSLGPSGTQYF
DNA: TGCGCCAGCAGCTTGGGTCCCTCCGGGACCCAGTACTTC